This TCR beta chain originates from a study of long-term antiretroviral therapy in people with HIV. Whole-study findings and limits: HIV repertoires spanned narrower CDR3 length ranges than controls. Although diversity increased after ART, it remained lower than in transplant donor controls. Gathering of blood took place between the mid-2000s and the late 2010s, possibly under older ART regimens.

Each donor had at least one pre-ART and at least two post-ART PBMC samples. They ran version v3.0 of the immunoSEQ assay at survey level. Profiling relied on immunoSEQ multiplex PCR, and the TCRdb table lists in-frame clones only, not all of them. The table records tens of thousands of clones, 70% to 90% of them present only once. The CDR3 extends over 11 amino acids. Germline lookup yields CDR1 SGDLS and CDR2 YYNGEE. V was cut by 2 bases and J by 4 bases, with 3 bases left in between. Notes on this clone: Its specificity is unknown.

The clonotype originates from a woman under 40 with HIV. The sequencing used unsorted PBMCs, collected 2.8 years before starting antiretroviral therapy. V gene TRBV9 combines with J gene TRBJ1-2, with unresolved D. The CDR3 nucleotides read TGTGCCAGCAGCGTCAGCTATGGCTACACCTTC. This gives the protein CASSVSYGYTF.